The TCR beta chain under discussion was sequenced for a study of spatial heterogeneity in lung cancer. For the study at large: The mean occurrence of each unique TCR and UMI combination in raw reads exceeded 8.5. General study findings and limits: In blood, ubiquitous expanded tumor TCRs appeared more at resection than follow-up.

Unique molecular identifiers tagged every individual TCR cDNA molecule. Each CDR3 protein gets one entry after TCRdb re-called the 5' RACE reads with MiXCR. Of around 63,000 distinct CDR3 sequences detected, roughly 8% appear once; the ten largest clones hold more than 13%. This clonotype was detected ten times or more. The antigen is unknown. Time point defined: sample taken at primary tumor resection. No cells were sorted before sequencing. The whole RNA sequenced was extracted from tumor, nontumor lung or frozen PBMC. The approximately 78 donors had untreated early-stage non-small cell lung cancer. V dropped 1 base and J dropped 6 bases, with 1 base sitting between them. CDR3 size: 11 residues. In germline, CDR1 is SGHAT, CDR2 FQNNGV.

The source is a female donor with early-stage non-small cell lung cancer. The starting material was PBMCs, obtained at surgery. The V and J genes are TRBV11-2 and TRBJ2-1; no clear D. The CDR3 reads CASSLVNEQFF. Written as DNA, the CDR3 is TGTGCCAGCAGCTTAGTCAATGAGCAGTTCTTC.